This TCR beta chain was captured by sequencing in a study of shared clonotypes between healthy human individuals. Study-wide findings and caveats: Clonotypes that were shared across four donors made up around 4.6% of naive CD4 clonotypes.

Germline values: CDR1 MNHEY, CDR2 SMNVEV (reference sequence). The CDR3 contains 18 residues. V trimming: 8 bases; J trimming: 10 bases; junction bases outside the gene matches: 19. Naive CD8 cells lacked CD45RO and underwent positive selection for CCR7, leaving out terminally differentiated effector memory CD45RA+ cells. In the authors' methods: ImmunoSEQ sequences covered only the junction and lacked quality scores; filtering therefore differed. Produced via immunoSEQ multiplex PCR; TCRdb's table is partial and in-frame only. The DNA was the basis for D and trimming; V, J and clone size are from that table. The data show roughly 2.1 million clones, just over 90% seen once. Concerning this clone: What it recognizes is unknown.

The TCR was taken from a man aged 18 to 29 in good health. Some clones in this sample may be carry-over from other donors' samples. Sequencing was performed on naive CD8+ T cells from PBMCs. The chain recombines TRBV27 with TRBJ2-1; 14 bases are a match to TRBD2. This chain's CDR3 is CASDNPGTSGGPGYEQFF. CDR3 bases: TGTGCCAGCGATAACCCCGGGACTAGCGGGGGACCCGGTTACGAGCAGTTCTTC.